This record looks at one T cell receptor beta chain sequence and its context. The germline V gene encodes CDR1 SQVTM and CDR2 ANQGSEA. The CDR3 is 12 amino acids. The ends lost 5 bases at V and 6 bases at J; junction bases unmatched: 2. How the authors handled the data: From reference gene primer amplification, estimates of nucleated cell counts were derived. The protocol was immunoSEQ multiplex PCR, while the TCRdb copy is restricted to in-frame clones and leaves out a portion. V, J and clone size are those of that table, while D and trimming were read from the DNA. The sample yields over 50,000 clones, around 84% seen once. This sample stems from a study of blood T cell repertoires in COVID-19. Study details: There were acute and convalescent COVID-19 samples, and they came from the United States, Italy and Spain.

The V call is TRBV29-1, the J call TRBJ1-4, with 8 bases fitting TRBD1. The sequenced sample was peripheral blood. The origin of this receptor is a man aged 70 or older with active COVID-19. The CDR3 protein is CSVKQGDEKLFF. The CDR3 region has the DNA TGCAGCGTTAAACAGGGGGATGAAAAACTGTTTTTT.